The rows below give T cell receptor beta chains drawn from one sample of a study of human T cells and chemical hapten exposure. TCRdb independently ran MiXCR on the RACE reads; one entry per CDR3 protein. The table has hundreds of thousands of distinct CDR3 sequences, around 6% seen once. The material was whole blood, obtained in connection with sensitization to the hapten diphenylcyclopropenone (DPC). These receptors came from a young woman with alopecia areata. Some clones in this sample may be carry-over from other donors' samples. The CDR3 runs from the conserved cysteine through the conserved F or W. The order of the fields is D gene, J gene, V gene, clone size, CDR3 protein, CDR3 DNA. A D gene is named only where the DNA matches it firmly. Some rows have no size entry. The others give once, few or many, or a class for an expanded clone.

. | TRBJ2-3 | TRBV2 | few | CASKGTASHPDTQYF | TGTGCCAGCAAAGGGACGGCCTCCCACCCAGATACGCAGTATTTT
. | TRBJ2-7 | TRBV7-9 | . | CASSPGTPDEQYF | TGTGCCAGCAGCCCCGGGACACCGGACGAGCAGTACTTC
. | TRBJ2-1 | TRBV20-1 | many | CSARRDAGIYNEQFF | TGCAGTGCTAGGCGAGATGCGGGGATCTACAATGAGCAGTTCTTC
TRBD1 | TRBJ2-3 | TRBV20-1 | many | CSASLLAPGQGTDTQYF | TGCAGTGCTAGCCTCTTGGCACCGGGACAGGGGACAGATACGCAGTATTTT
. | TRBJ2-7 | TRBV24-1 | . | CATSDLVTAEQYF | TGTGCCACCAGTGATTTGGTGACAGCCGAGCAGTACTTC
TRBD1 | TRBJ2-1 | TRBV3-1 | few | CASSQGGTANNEQFF | TGTGCCAGCAGCCAAGGGGGGACAGCGAACAATGAGCAGTTCTTC
. | TRBJ1-2 | TRBV6-2/TRBV6-3 | few | CASSLREGYTF | TGTGCCAGCAGTTTAAGGGAAGGCTACACCTTC
. | TRBJ1-4 | TRBV24-1 | . | CATHSDEKLFF | TGTGCCACCCATTCCGATGAAAAACTGTTTTTT
. | TRBJ2-3 | TRBV7-8 | . | CASSFSGARTDTQYF | TGTGCCAGCAGCTTTTCGGGGGCCCGCACAGATACGCAGTATTTT
. | TRBJ1-1 | TRBV7-8 | many | CASSLAGGFGTEAFF | TGTGCCAGCAGCTTAGCTGGGGGTTTCGGCACTGAAGCTTTCTTT
. | TRBJ2-3 | TRBV6-2/TRBV6-3 | many | CASRYDTDTQYF | TGTGCCAGCAGATACGACACAGATACGCAGTATTTT
. | TRBJ1-5 | TRBV6-2/TRBV6-3 | many | CASRKAGNQPQHF | TGTGCCAGCAGAAAAGCAGGGAATCAGCCCCAGCATTTT
TRBD2 | TRBJ2-1 | TRBV3-1 | . | CASSQRPSGGAPQFF | TGTGCCAGCAGCCAACGCCCTAGCGGGGGGGCCCCGCAGTTCTTC
. | TRBJ2-4 | TRBV28 | few | CASSLAGVPKNIQYF | TGTGCCAGCAGCTTGGCAGGGGTCCCCAAAAACATTCAGTACTTC
TRBD1 | TRBJ1-5 | TRBV9 | many | CASTPTGESQPQHF | TGTGCCAGCACCCCAACAGGGGAAAGCCAGCCCCAGCATTTT
. | TRBJ1-2 | TRBV28 | few | CASSPELGNYGYTF | TGTGCCAGCAGCCCTGAGCTGGGGAACTATGGCTACACCTTC
TRBD2 | TRBJ2-1 | TRBV4-2 | . | CASSQALAGGNEQFF | TGTGCCAGCAGCCAAGCGCTAGCGGGGGGGAACGAGCAGTTCTTC
. | TRBJ2-1 | TRBV7-9 | few | CASSLNFGGLNNEQFF | TGTGCCAGCAGCTTAAACTTTGGGGGCCTGAACAATGAGCAGTTCTTC
. | TRBJ2-5 | TRBV7-2 | . | CASSLDLNAQYF | TGTGCCAGCAGCTTAGATTTAAACGCCCAGTACTTC
. | TRBJ1-1 | TRBV6-7 | many | CAAIDRFEAFF | TGTGCCGCCATAGACAGGTTTGAAGCTTTCTTT
TRBD1 | TRBJ2-2 | TRBV29-1 | few | CSVRTGVDTGELFF | TGCAGCGTCCGGACAGGGGTAGACACCGGGGAGCTGTTTTTT
. | TRBJ1-3 | TRBV5-6 | . | CASSRGSGTIYF | TGTGCCAGCAGCCGGGGCAGTGGCACCATATATTTT